These T cell receptor beta chains were read from a single sample in a study of human T cells and chemical hapten exposure. Via MiXCR, TCRdb re-called the RACE reads, giving one row per CDR3 protein. This sample has about 350,000 distinct CDR3 sequences, with roughly 6% found just once. The source was whole blood, collected in connection with sensitization to the hapten diphenylcyclopropenone (DPC). Receptors originate from a woman aged 18-30 years with alopecia areata. Some clones in this sample may be carry-over from other donors' samples. Both conserved end residues are part of each CDR3. Fields, in order: clone size, D gene, V gene, J gene, CDR3 protein, CDR3 DNA. D genes are given only for firm matches. Only part of the rows carry a size: once, few, many, or a class if the clone is expanded.

many	TRBD2	TRBV6-1	TRBJ2-7	CASSKTSGGIYEQYF	TGTGCCAGCAGTAAGACTAGCGGGGGGATCTACGAGCAGTACTTC
many	-	TRBV28	TRBJ1-6	CASSLSGIRTLHF	TGTGCCAGCAGTCTGTCGGGGATCCGGACCCTCCACTTT
few	-	TRBV29-1	TRBJ1-1	CSVDHGKMNTEAFF	TGCAGCGTTGACCACGGGAAAATGAACACTGAAGCTTTCTTT
few	-	TRBV9	TRBJ2-5	CASSVGGAETQYF	TGTGCCAGCAGCGTAGGGGGTGCGGAGACCCAGTACTTC
many	-	TRBV10-3	TRBJ1-2	CAISDPRDFDFYGYTF	TGTGCCATCAGTGACCCCAGGGATTTTGACTTCTATGGCTACACCTTC
few	TRBD1	TRBV10-3	TRBJ1-1	CAISESGGTGANTEAFF	TGTGCCATCAGTGAGTCCGGTGGGACAGGGGCGAACACTGAAGCTTTCTTT
-	-	TRBV4-3	TRBJ1-6	CASSQEEQSSYNSPLHF	TGCGCCAGCAGCCAAGAGGAGCAGAGCTCCTATAATTCACCCCTCCACTTT
few	TRBD1	TRBV9	TRBJ2-6	CARRTGGPGANVLTF	TGTGCCAGACGGACAGGGGGTCCTGGGGCCAACGTCCTGACTTTC
once	-	TRBV27	TRBJ2-4	CASSIFQGLAKNIQYF	TGTGCCAGCAGTATTTTCCAGGGTCTAGCCAAAAACATTCAGTACTTC
many	-	TRBV5-1	TRBJ2-1	CASSLNRVEQFF	TGCGCCAGCAGCTTAAATAGGGTCGAGCAGTTCTTC
few	-	TRBV7-2	TRBJ2-7	CASSLVGLLTYEQYF	TGTGCCAGCAGCTTAGTAGGCCTATTAACCTACGAGCAGTACTTC
-	TRBD1	TRBV6-2/TRBV6-3	TRBJ2-5	CASIPGQGAVETQYF	TGTGCCAGCATCCCGGGCCAGGGGGCTGTCGAGACCCAGTACTTC
few	TRBD1	TRBV12-3/TRBV12-4	TRBJ1-1	CASSPIPRGSFPFF	TGTGCCAGCAGTCCAATCCCCAGGGGGTCCTTCCCTTTCTTT
few	-	TRBV20-1	TRBJ1-1	CSARGPLGLLNTEAFF	TGCAGTGCTAGGGGCCCACTGGGACTCTTGAACACTGAAGCTTTCTTT
many	-	TRBV7-3	TRBJ1-5	CASSLAEGQPQHF	TGTGCCAGCAGCTTAGCGGAGGGTCAGCCCCAGCATTTT
many	-	TRBV7-2	TRBJ1-5	CASSQQSWSNQPQHF	TGTGCCAGCAGCCAACAGAGTTGGAGTAATCAGCCCCAGCATTTT
many	-	TRBV6-2/TRBV6-3	TRBJ1-6	CASSYSQGRGDSPLHF	TGTGCCAGCAGTTACTCGCAGGGGAGAGGCGATTCACCCCTCCACTTT
many	-	TRBV2	TRBJ1-1	CASFRGPLNTEAFF	TGTGCCAGCTTTAGAGGGCCCTTGAACACTGAAGCTTTCTTT
many	-	TRBV18	TRBJ1-2	CASSATGNGYTF	TGTGCCAGCTCAGCCACAGGGAACGGCTACACCTTC
few	TRBD2	TRBV7-2	TRBJ2-1	CASSFLAGGFNEQFF	TGTGCCAGCAGCTTTCTAGCGGGGGGTTTCAATGAGCAGTTCTTC
many	TRBD1	TRBV7-2	TRBJ1-5	CASSLDPGTGAYQPQHF	TGTGCCAGCAGCTTAGATCCCGGGACAGGGGCTTATCAGCCCCAGCATTTT
-	-	TRBV7-9	TRBJ1-6	CASREGSWNNSPLHF	TGTGCCAGCAGGGAAGGCAGCTGGAACAATTCACCCCTCCACTTT
few	TRBD2	TRBV5-1	TRBJ2-5	CASSRWTSGGIQETQYF	TGCGCCAGCAGCCGCTGGACTAGCGGGGGTATACAAGAGACCCAGTACTTC
-	-	TRBV6-2/TRBV6-3	TRBJ2-3	CASITGLGTDTQYF	TGTGCCAGCATCACAGGACTTGGCACAGATACGCAGTATTTT
many	TRBD1	TRBV7-8	TRBJ1-1	CASSLPETGHSNTEAFF	TGTGCCAGCAGCCTCCCGGAGACAGGGCACTCGAACACTGAAGCTTTCTTT
many	-	TRBV3-1	TRBJ1-6	CASSQGSSYNSPLHF	TGTGCCAGCAGCCAAGGGAGCTCCTATAATTCACCCCTCCACTTT
few	-	TRBV7-2	TRBJ1-3	CASSLVTSRSGNTIYF	TGTGCCAGCAGCTTAGTTACGTCTCGCTCTGGAAACACCATATATTTT
few	TRBD2	TRBV4-2	TRBJ2-7	CASSHQLSRGETYEQYF	TGTGCCAGCAGCCACCAACTGTCGCGGGGGGAAACCTACGAGCAGTACTTC
many	-	TRBV7-2	TRBJ1-1	CASSLNRQDQAFF	TGTGCCAGCAGCTTAAACCGACAGGACCAAGCTTTCTTT
many	-	TRBV5-1	TRBJ1-2	CASSLGAGIGYGYTF	TGCGCCAGCAGCTTGGGCGCGGGGATAGGCTATGGCTACACCTTC
few	-	TRBV12-3/TRBV12-4	TRBJ1-6	CASSYEPLDRRNSPLHF	TGTGCCAGCAGTTACGAGCCCCTTGACAGGCGTAATTCACCCCTCCACTTT
-	-	TRBV9	TRBJ1-2	CASSALPEASYGYTF	TGTGCCAGCAGCGCCCTCCCCGAAGCTAGCTATGGCTACACCTTC
few	TRBD2	TRBV27	TRBJ2-7	CASRPGLAGAGGPYF	TGTGCCAGCAGACCCGGACTAGCGGGTGCAGGGGGGCCGTACTTC
-	TRBD1	TRBV2	TRBJ2-3	CASSPTGPGDTQYF	TGTGCCAGCAGCCCGACAGGGCCCGGGGATACGCAGTATTTT
few	TRBD2	TRBV7-3	TRBJ2-6	CASRGASGGAPDDSSGANVLTF	TGTGCCAGCAGGGGAGCTAGCGGGGGGGCCCCCGATGATAGCTCTGGGGCCAACGTCCTGACTTTC
few	TRBD1	TRBV7-9	TRBJ1-1	CASSLLSGGEAFF	TGTGCCAGCAGCTTATTGTCAGGGGGCGAAGCTTTCTTT
many	-	TRBV7-9	TRBJ1-1	CASSSPEGSEAFF	TGTGCCAGCAGCTCACCGGAAGGTAGTGAAGCTTTCTTT
few	-	TRBV6-2/TRBV6-3	TRBJ2-2	CASSWVLTGELFF	TGTGCCAGCAGTTGGGTCCTGACCGGGGAGCTGTTTTTT
many	-	TRBV28	TRBJ1-6	CASSPLGGSNSPLHF	TGTGCCAGCAGTCCCCTCGGGGGGTCAAATTCACCCCTCCACTTT
many	-	TRBV11-2	TRBJ1-3	CASRGFSGNTIYF	TGTGCCAGCCGGGGTTTCTCTGGAAACACCATATATTTT